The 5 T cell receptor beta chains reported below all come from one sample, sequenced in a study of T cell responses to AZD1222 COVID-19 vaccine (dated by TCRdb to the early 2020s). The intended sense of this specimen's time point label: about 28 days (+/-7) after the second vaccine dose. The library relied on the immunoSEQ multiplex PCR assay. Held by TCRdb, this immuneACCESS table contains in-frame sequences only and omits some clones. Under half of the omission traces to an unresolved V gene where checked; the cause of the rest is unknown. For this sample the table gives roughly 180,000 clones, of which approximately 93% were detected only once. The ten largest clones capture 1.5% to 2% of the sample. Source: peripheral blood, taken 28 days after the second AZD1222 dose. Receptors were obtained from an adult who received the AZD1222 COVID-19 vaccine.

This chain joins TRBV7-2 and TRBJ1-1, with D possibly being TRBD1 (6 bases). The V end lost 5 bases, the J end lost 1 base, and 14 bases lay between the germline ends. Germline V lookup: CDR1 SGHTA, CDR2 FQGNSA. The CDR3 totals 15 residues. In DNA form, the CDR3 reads TGTGCCAGCAGCCCCAGGGTGGGGGCGAACACTGAAGCTTTCTTT. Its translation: CASSPRVGANTEAFF.

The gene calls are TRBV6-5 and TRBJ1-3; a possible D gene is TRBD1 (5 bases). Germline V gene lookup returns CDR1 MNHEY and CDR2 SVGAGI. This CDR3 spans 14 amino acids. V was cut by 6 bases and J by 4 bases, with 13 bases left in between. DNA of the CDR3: TGTGCCAGCAGCCCCGGGACGGGAGGAAACACCATATATTTT. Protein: CASSPGTGGNTIYF.

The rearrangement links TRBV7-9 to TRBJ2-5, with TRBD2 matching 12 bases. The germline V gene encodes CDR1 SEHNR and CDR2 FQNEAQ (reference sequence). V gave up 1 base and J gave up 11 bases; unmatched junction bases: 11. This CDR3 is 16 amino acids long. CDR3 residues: CASSLGLAGALLVQYF. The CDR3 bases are TGTGCCAGCAGCTTAGGACTAGCGGGGGCCCTCCTAGTGCAGTACTTC.

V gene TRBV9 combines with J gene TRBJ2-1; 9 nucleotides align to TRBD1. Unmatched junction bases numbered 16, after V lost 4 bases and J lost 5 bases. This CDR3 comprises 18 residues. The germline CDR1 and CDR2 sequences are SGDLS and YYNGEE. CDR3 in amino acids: CASSIRTQGATLNNEQFF. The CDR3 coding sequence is TGTGCCAGCAGCATAAGGACACAGGGGGCCACACTCAACAATGAGCAGTTCTTC.

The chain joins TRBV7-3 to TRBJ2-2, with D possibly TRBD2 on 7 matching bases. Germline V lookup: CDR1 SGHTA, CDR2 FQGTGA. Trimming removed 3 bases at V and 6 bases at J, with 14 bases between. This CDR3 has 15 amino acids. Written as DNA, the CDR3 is TGTGCCAGCAGCTTCGGCGGGGGCAAGGCCGGGGAGCTGTTTTTT. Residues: CASSFGGGKAGELFF.